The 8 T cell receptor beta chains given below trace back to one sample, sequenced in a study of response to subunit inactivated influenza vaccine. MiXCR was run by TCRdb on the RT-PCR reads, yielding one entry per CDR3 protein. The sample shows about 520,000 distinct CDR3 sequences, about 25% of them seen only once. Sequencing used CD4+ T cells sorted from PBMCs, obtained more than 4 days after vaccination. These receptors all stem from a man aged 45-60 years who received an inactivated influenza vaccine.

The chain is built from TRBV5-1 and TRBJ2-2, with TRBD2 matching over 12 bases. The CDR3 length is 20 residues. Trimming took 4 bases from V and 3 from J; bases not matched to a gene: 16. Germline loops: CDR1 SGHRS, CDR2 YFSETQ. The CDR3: CASSRSTSGRNQVYTGELFF. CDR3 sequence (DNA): TGCGCCAGCAGCCGATCAACTAGCGGGAGGAACCAGGTGTACACCGGGGAGCTGTTTTTT.

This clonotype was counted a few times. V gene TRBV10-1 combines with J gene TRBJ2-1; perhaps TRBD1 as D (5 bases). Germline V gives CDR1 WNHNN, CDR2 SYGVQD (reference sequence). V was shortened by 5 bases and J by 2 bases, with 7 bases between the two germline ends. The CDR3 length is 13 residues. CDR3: CASSPTAYNEQFF. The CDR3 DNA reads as TGCGCCAGCAGTCCGACAGCCTACAATGAGCAGTTCTTC.

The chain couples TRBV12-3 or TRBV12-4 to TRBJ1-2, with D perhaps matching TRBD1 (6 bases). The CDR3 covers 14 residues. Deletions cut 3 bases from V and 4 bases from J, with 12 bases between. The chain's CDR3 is CASSFLAGAYGYTF. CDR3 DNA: TGTGCCAGCAGTTTTCTGGCAGGGGCCTATGGCTACACCTTC.

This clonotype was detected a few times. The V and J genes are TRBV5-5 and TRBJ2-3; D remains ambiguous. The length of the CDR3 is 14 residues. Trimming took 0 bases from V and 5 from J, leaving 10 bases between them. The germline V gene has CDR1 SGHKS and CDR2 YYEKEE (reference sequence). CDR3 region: CASSLVDARDTQYF. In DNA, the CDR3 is TGTGCCAGCAGCTTGGTGGACGCGCGAGATACGCAGTATTTT.

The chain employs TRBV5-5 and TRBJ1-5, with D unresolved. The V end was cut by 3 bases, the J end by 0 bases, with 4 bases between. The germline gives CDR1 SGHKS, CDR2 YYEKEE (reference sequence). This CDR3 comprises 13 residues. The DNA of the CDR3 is TGTGCCAGCAGCTCAATTAGCAATCAGCCCCAGCATTTT. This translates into CASSSISNQPQHF.

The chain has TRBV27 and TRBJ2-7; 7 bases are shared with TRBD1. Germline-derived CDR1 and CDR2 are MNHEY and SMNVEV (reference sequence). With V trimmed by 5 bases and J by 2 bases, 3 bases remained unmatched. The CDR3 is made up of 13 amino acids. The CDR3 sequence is CASSHRGTYEQYF. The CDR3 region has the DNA TGTGCCAGCAGTCACAGGGGCACCTACGAGCAGTACTTC.

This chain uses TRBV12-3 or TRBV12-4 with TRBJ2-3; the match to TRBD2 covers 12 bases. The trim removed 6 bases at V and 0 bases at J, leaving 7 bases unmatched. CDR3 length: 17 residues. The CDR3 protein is CASSIRLAGASTDTQYF. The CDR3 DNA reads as TGTGCCAGCAGCATTAGACTAGCGGGAGCTAGCACAGATACGCAGTATTTT.

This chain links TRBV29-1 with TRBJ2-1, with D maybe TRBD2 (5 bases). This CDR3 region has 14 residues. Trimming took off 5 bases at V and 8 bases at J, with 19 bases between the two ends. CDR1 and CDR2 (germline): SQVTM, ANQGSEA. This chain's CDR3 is CSVSGKRQDYEQFF. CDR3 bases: TGCAGCGTTAGTGGCAAGCGTCAGGACTATGAGCAGTTCTTC.